This T cell receptor (beta chain) was found in a study of cytomegalovirus exposure and HLA in healthy donors. Concerning this clone itself: The target antigen is unknown.

Method: immunoSEQ multiplex PCR; TCRdb's copy keeps in-frame clones and lacks some. The sample has about 86,000 clones; about 92% are singletons. Study-level findings and limits: Most TCR sequences showed up rarely, but some public TCRs showed up in many donors. The study flagged 150 to 200 TCR beta chains as cytomegalovirus-associated.

The CDR3 is 13 residues long. Germline V gene lookup returns CDR1 MNHNY and CDR2 SVGAGI (reference sequence). The V and J ends lost 2 bases and 5 bases respectively, with 9 bases between them. What was sequenced was PBMCs. The gene calls are TRBV6-6 and TRBJ2-5; possibly TRBD1 for D (5 bases). This TCR was sampled from a man aged 18 to 29 in good health and CMV-seronegative. The CDR3 protein is CASSYDSGETQYF. Here the CDR3 DNA reads TGTGCCAGCAGTTACGACAGTGGGGAGACCCAGTACTTC.